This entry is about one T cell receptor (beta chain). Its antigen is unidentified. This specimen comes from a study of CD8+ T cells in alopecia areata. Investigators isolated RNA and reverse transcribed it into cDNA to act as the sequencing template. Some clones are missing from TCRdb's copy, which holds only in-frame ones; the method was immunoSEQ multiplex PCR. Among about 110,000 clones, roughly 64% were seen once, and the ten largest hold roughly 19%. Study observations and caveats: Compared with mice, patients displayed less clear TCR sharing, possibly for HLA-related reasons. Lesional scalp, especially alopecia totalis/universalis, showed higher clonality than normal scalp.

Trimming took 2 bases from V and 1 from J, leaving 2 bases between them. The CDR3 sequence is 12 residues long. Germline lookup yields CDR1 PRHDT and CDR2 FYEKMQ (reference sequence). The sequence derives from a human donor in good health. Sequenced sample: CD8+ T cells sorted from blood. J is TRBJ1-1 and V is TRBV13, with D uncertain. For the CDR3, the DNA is TGTGCCAGCAGCTTATGGAACACTGAAGCTTTCTTT. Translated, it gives CASSLWNTEAFF.